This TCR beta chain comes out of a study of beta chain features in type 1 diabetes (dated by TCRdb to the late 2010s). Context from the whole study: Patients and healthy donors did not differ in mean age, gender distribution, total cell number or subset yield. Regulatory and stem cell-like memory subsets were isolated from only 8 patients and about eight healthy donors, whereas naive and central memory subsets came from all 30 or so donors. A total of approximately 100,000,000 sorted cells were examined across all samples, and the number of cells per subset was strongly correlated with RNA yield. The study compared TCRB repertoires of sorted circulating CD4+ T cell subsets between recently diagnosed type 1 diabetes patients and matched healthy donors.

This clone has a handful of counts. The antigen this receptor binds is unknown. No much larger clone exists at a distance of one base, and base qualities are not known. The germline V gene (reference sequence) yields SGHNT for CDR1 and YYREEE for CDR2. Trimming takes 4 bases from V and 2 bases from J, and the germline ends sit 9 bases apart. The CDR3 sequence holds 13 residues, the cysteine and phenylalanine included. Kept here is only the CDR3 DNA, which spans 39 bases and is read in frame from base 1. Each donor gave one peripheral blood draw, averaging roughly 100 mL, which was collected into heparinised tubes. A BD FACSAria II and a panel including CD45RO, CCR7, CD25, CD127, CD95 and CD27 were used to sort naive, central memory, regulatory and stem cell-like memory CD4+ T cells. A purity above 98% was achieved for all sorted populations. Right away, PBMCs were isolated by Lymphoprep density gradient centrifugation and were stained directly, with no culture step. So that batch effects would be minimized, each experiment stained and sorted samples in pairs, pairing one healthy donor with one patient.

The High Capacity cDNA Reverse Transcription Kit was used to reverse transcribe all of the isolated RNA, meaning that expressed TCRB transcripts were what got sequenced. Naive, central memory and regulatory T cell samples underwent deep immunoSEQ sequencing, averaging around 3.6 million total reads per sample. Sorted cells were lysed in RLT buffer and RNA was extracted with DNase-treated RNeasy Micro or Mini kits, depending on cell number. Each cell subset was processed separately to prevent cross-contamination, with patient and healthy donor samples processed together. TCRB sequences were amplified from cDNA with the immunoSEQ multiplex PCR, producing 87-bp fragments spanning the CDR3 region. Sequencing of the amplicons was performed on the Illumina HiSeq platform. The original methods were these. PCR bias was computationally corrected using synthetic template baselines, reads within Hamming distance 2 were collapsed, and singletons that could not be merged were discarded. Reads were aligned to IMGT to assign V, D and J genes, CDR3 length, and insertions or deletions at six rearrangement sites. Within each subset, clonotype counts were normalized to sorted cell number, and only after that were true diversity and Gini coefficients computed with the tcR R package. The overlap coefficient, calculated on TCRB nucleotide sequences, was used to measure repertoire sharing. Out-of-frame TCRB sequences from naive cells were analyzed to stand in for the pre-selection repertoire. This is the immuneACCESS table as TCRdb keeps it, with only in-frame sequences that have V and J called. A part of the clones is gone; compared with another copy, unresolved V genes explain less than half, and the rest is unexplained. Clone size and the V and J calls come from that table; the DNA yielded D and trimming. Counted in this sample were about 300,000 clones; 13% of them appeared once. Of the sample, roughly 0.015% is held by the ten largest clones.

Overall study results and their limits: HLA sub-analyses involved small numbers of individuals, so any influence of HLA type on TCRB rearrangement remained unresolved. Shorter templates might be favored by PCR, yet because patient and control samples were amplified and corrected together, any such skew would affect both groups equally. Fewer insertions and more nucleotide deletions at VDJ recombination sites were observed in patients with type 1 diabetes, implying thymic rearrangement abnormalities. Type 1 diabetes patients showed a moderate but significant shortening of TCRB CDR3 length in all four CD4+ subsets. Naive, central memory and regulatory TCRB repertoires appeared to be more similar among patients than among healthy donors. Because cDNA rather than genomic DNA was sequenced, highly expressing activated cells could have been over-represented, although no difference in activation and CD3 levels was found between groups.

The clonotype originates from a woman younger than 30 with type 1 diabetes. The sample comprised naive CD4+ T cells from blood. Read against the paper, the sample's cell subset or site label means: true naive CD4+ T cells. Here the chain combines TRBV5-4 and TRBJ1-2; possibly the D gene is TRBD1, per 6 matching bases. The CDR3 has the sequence CASSADRNYGYTF. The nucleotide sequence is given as TGTGCCAGCAGCGCGGACAGAAACTATGGCTACACCTTC. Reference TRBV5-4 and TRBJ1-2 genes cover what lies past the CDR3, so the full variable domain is ETGVTQSPTHLIKTRGQQVTLRCSSQSGHNTVSWYQQALGQGPQFIFQYYREEENGRGNFPPRFSGLQFPNYSSELNVNALELDDSALYLCASSADRNYGYTFGSGTRLTVV.